A selection of T cell receptor beta chains follows, all from one sample in a study of regulatory T cells in long-lasting Graves disease. TCRdb re-called the multiplex PCR reads with MiXCR, one entry per CDR3 protein. Among about 340,000 distinct CDR3 sequences listed, roughly a fifth were seen once. Sample: peripheral blood mononuclear cells (PBMCs), taken when the disease was refractory, from a patient treated with antithyroid drugs. The receptors derive from a female donor with Graves disease. Both conserved end residues are part of each CDR3. The D gene is left open where the match is weak. Size values are once, few and many counts, or a class for expanded clones, and some rows have none.

d_gene: .; j_gene: TRBJ2-2; abundance: few; v_gene: TRBV30; CDR3aa: CAWNRGWTGSGEPFF; CDR3nt: TGTGCCTGGAATCGAGGCTGGACAGGAAGCGGGGAGCCGTTTTTT
d_gene: TRBD1; j_gene: TRBJ2-7; abundance: .; v_gene: TRBV4-1; CDR3aa: CASSHSSGTASYEQYF; CDR3nt: TGCGCCAGCAGCCACTCCTCCGGGACAGCGTCCTACGAGCAGTACTTC
d_gene: TRBD1; j_gene: TRBJ1-1; abundance: many; v_gene: TRBV12-3/TRBV12-4; CDR3aa: CASSPDRVSTEAFF; CDR3nt: TGTGCCAGCAGTCCGGACAGGGTGAGCACTGAAGCTTTCTTT
d_gene: TRBD1; j_gene: TRBJ2-7; abundance: .; v_gene: TRBV7-2; CDR3aa: CASSLAGGQAGQYF; CDR3nt: TGTGCCAGCAGCTTAGCGGGTGGACAGGCAGGGCAGTACTTC
d_gene: TRBD1; j_gene: TRBJ1-1; abundance: many; v_gene: TRBV10-3; CDR3aa: CAIREDRGNTEAFF; CDR3nt: TGTGCCATCCGGGAAGACAGGGGGAACACTGAAGCTTTCTTT
d_gene: TRBD1; j_gene: TRBJ1-1; abundance: .; v_gene: TRBV6-1; CDR3aa: CASHNTGTGGTEAFF; CDR3nt: TGTGCCAGCCATAACACCGGGACAGGGGGCACTGAAGCTTTCTTT
d_gene: .; j_gene: TRBJ2-7; abundance: few; v_gene: TRBV27; CDR3aa: CASSLAPGSGTSSYEQYF; CDR3nt: TGTGCCAGCAGTTTAGCACCGGGAAGCGGGACAAGCTCCTACGAGCAGTACTTC
d_gene: TRBD1; j_gene: TRBJ2-7; abundance: many; v_gene: TRBV7-2; CDR3aa: CASSPDRLAYEQYF; CDR3nt: TGTGCCAGCAGCCCGGACAGGCTTGCCTACGAGCAGTACTTC
d_gene: TRBD1; j_gene: TRBJ1-5; abundance: .; v_gene: TRBV20-1; CDR3aa: CSARDDRGLNQPQHF; CDR3nt: TGCAGTGCTAGAGATGACAGGGGATTAAATCAGCCCCAGCATTTT
d_gene: .; j_gene: TRBJ2-6; abundance: many; v_gene: TRBV6-1; CDR3aa: CASSREDGVILSGANVLTF; CDR3nt: TGTGCCAGCAGTAGAGAGGACGGGGTAATCCTATCTGGGGCCAACGTCCTGACTTTC
d_gene: .; j_gene: TRBJ2-4; abundance: many; v_gene: TRBV5-1; CDR3aa: CASSHLPSTGSDIQYF; CDR3nt: TGCGCCAGCAGCCATCTTCCCAGTACGGGGTCAGACATTCAGTACTTC
d_gene: .; j_gene: TRBJ2-1; abundance: .; v_gene: TRBV6-2/TRBV6-3; CDR3aa: CASSPLNYNEQFF; CDR3nt: TGTGCCAGCAGCCCACTAAACTACAATGAGCAGTTCTTC
d_gene: .; j_gene: TRBJ2-7; abundance: many; v_gene: TRBV12-3/TRBV12-4; CDR3aa: CASSLAGGVSSYEQYF; CDR3nt: TGTGCCAGCAGTTTAGCGGGAGGCGTAAGCTCCTACGAGCAGTACTTC
d_gene: .; j_gene: TRBJ2-3; abundance: .; v_gene: TRBV20-1; CDR3aa: CSARTGAPDTQYF; CDR3nt: TGCAGTGCTAGAACCGGGGCCCCAGATACGCAGTATTTT
d_gene: TRBD1; j_gene: TRBJ2-2; abundance: .; v_gene: TRBV6-5; CDR3aa: CASSYFGTGKTGELFF; CDR3nt: TGTGCCAGCAGTTATTTCGGGACAGGAAAAACCGGGGAGCTGTTTTTT
d_gene: TRBD1; j_gene: TRBJ1-2; abundance: .; v_gene: TRBV10-3; CDR3aa: CAISEPYRGTYGYTF; CDR3nt: TGTGCCATCAGTGAGCCTTACAGGGGGACCTATGGCTACACCTTC
d_gene: .; j_gene: TRBJ2-5; abundance: few; v_gene: TRBV29-1; CDR3aa: CSSVRRETQYF; CDR3nt: TGCAGCTCCGTCAGAAGGGAGACCCAGTACTTC
d_gene: .; j_gene: TRBJ2-4; abundance: few; v_gene: TRBV7-6; CDR3aa: CASSLTSVAKNIQYF; CDR3nt: TGTGCCAGCAGCTTAACCTCTGTAGCCAAAAACATTCAGTACTTC
d_gene: .; j_gene: TRBJ2-5; abundance: few; v_gene: TRBV5-4; CDR3aa: CASSLLVGGETQYF; CDR3nt: TGTGCCAGCAGCTTGTTGGTAGGAGGGGAGACCCAGTACTTC
d_gene: .; j_gene: TRBJ2-2; abundance: few; v_gene: TRBV7-2; CDR3aa: CASSLGTTPFRTGELFF; CDR3nt: TGTGCCAGCAGCTTAGGAACGACGCCTTTCAGGACCGGGGAGCTGTTTTTT
d_gene: .; j_gene: TRBJ2-7; abundance: .; v_gene: TRBV7-2; CDR3aa: CASSFSLSDEQYF; CDR3nt: TGTGCCAGCAGCTTTTCCCTAAGCGACGAGCAGTACTTC
d_gene: .; j_gene: TRBJ2-1; abundance: .; v_gene: TRBV11-2; CDR3aa: CASSIPNLGEQFF; CDR3nt: TGTGCCAGCAGCATACCTAATCTGGGTGAGCAGTTCTTC
d_gene: TRBD2; j_gene: TRBJ2-2; abundance: .; v_gene: TRBV5-5; CDR3aa: CASSYIAGNTGELFF; CDR3nt: TGTGCCAGCAGCTATATAGCGGGCAACACCGGGGAGCTGTTTTTT
d_gene: TRBD2; j_gene: TRBJ2-7; abundance: few; v_gene: TRBV4-1; CDR3aa: CASSPTSTSGGYEQYF; CDR3nt: TGCGCCAGCAGTCCTACTTCAACTAGCGGGGGCTACGAGCAGTACTTC
d_gene: .; j_gene: TRBJ1-5; abundance: few; v_gene: TRBV27; CDR3aa: CASSLSAKYQPQHF; CDR3nt: TGTGCCAGCAGTTTATCGGCCAAATATCAGCCCCAGCATTTT
d_gene: TRBD2; j_gene: TRBJ2-1; abundance: .; v_gene: TRBV29-1; CDR3aa: CSVGRLVAGAAEQFF; CDR3nt: TGCAGCGTTGGGCGGTTAGTAGCGGGAGCAGCGGAGCAGTTCTTC
d_gene: .; j_gene: TRBJ2-7; abundance: few; v_gene: TRBV18; CDR3aa: CASSPPLAGEQYF; CDR3nt: TGTGCCAGCTCACCACCGCTAGCAGGGGAGCAGTACTTC
d_gene: .; j_gene: TRBJ1-3; abundance: .; v_gene: TRBV13; CDR3aa: CASSSRVYGPGNTIYF; CDR3nt: TGTGCCAGCAGCTCCCGGGTTTACGGGCCTGGAAACACCATATATTTT
d_gene: .; j_gene: TRBJ2-7; abundance: few; v_gene: TRBV20-1; CDR3aa: CSAISGDSGYEQYF; CDR3nt: TGCAGTGCTATATCGGGAGACAGTGGCTACGAGCAGTACTTC
d_gene: .; j_gene: TRBJ2-4; abundance: few; v_gene: TRBV7-8; CDR3aa: CASSPPGGDKNIQYF; CDR3nt: TGTGCCAGCAGCCCGCCAGGGGGGGACAAAAACATTCAGTACTTC
d_gene: TRBD1; j_gene: TRBJ1-1; abundance: many; v_gene: TRBV10-3; CDR3aa: CAIKQGQGRRTEAFF; CDR3nt: TGTGCCATCAAACAGGGACAGGGGCGTCGCACTGAAGCTTTCTTT
d_gene: TRBD1; j_gene: TRBJ1-4; abundance: many; v_gene: TRBV27; CDR3aa: CASSRDRGSATNEKLFF; CDR3nt: TGTGCCAGCAGTCGGGACAGGGGCTCTGCAACTAATGAAAAACTGTTTTTT
d_gene: .; j_gene: TRBJ2-3; abundance: .; v_gene: TRBV2; CDR3aa: CASSEGQEPDTQYF; CDR3nt: TGTGCCAGCAGTGAAGGACAGGAACCAGATACGCAATATTTT
d_gene: .; j_gene: TRBJ2-5; abundance: many; v_gene: TRBV11-2; CDR3aa: CASSPTGSRAETQYF; CDR3nt: TGTGCCAGCAGCCCGACAGGCTCCCGGGCGGAGACCCAGTACTTC
d_gene: TRBD2; j_gene: TRBJ2-2; abundance: .; v_gene: TRBV29-1; CDR3aa: CSVGAASGRYTGELFF; CDR3nt: TGCAGCGTTGGAGCGGCTAGCGGGAGGTACACCGGGGAGCTGTTTTTT
d_gene: TRBD1; j_gene: TRBJ2-7; abundance: .; v_gene: TRBV2; CDR3aa: CASSPGTGKVEYF; CDR3nt: TGTGCCAGCAGCCCTGGGACAGGGAAAGTGGAGTACTTC
d_gene: TRBD1; j_gene: TRBJ2-7; abundance: few; v_gene: TRBV27; CDR3aa: CASGQGAWEQYF; CDR3nt: TGTGCCAGTGGACAGGGGGCTTGGGAGCAGTACTTC
d_gene: TRBD1; j_gene: TRBJ2-7; abundance: .; v_gene: TRBV7-6; CDR3aa: CASSPHSLGQVFYEQYF; CDR3nt: TGTGCCAGCAGCCCGCATTCGCTGGGACAGGTTTTTTACGAGCAGTACTTC
d_gene: .; j_gene: TRBJ1-4; abundance: .; v_gene: TRBV19; CDR3aa: CASRPAGATNEKLFF; CDR3nt: TGTGCCAGTCGGCCCGCGGGTGCAACTAATGAAAAACTGTTTTTT
d_gene: .; j_gene: TRBJ1-6; abundance: few; v_gene: TRBV25-1; CDR3aa: CASSPRGGSPLHF; CDR3nt: TGTGCCAGCAGTCCCCGTGGGGGTTCACCCCTCCACTTT
d_gene: TRBD2; j_gene: TRBJ2-5; abundance: few; v_gene: TRBV6-1; CDR3aa: CASRHTSGGEETQYF; CDR3nt: TGTGCCAGCAGACACACTAGCGGGGGGGAGGAGACCCAGTACTTC
d_gene: .; j_gene: TRBJ2-6; abundance: once; v_gene: TRBV3-1; CDR3aa: CASSQEGGGTGPGANVLTF; CDR3nt: TGTGCCAGCAGCCAAGAAGGGGGCGGGACGGGCCCTGGGGCCAACGTCCTGACTTTC
d_gene: TRBD2; j_gene: TRBJ2-7; abundance: few; v_gene: TRBV5-4; CDR3aa: CASTNYGRESEQYF; CDR3nt: TGTGCCAGCACAAACTACGGGAGGGAAAGCGAGCAGTACTTC
d_gene: .; j_gene: TRBJ1-6; abundance: many; v_gene: TRBV6-5; CDR3aa: CASSYRESPLHF; CDR3nt: TGTGCCAGCAGTTACAGGGAATCACCCCTCCACTTT
d_gene: TRBD1; j_gene: TRBJ1-1; abundance: many; v_gene: TRBV20-1; CDR3aa: CSARSGGGNTEAFF; CDR3nt: TGCAGTGCTAGATCAGGGGGCGGAAACACTGAAGCTTTCTTT
d_gene: .; j_gene: TRBJ1-1; abundance: many; v_gene: TRBV11-2; CDR3aa: CASSSPRGRTEAFF; CDR3nt: TGTGCCAGCAGCTCCCCAAGAGGGCGGACTGAAGCTTTCTTT
d_gene: TRBD1; j_gene: TRBJ1-1; abundance: few; v_gene: TRBV10-3; CDR3aa: CARTKRQGKNTEAFF; CDR3nt: TGTGCCAGGACCAAACGACAGGGGAAAAACACTGAAGCTTTCTTT
d_gene: TRBD1; j_gene: TRBJ1-1; abundance: .; v_gene: TRBV20-1; CDR3aa: CSARDDRTGAEAFF; CDR3nt: TGCAGTGCTAGAGATGACAGGACAGGGGCTGAAGCTTTCTTT
d_gene: .; j_gene: TRBJ2-2; abundance: few; v_gene: TRBV6-5; CDR3aa: CASSSSSTGELFF; CDR3nt: TGTGCCAGCAGTTCCTCTAGCACCGGGGAGCTGTTTTTT
d_gene: TRBD2; j_gene: TRBJ2-7; abundance: .; v_gene: TRBV6-1; CDR3aa: CASSRGRTYEQYF; CDR3nt: TGTGCCAGCAGCCGCGGGAGAACCTACGAGCAGTACTTC
d_gene: TRBD1; j_gene: TRBJ2-2; abundance: few; v_gene: TRBV10-3; CDR3aa: CAINGQGFSTGELFF; CDR3nt: TGTGCCATCAACGGACAGGGCTTTAGTACCGGGGAGCTGTTTTTT
d_gene: .; j_gene: TRBJ1-2; abundance: many; v_gene: TRBV7-2; CDR3aa: CASSLEPREGSGYTF; CDR3nt: TGTGCCAGCAGCTTAGAGCCCAGGGAAGGTAGCGGCTACACCTTC
d_gene: .; j_gene: TRBJ2-2; abundance: .; v_gene: TRBV20-1; CDR3aa: CSARVGGPYTGELFF; CDR3nt: TGCAGTGCTAGAGTGGGGGGGCCGTACACCGGGGAGCTGTTTTTT
d_gene: .; j_gene: TRBJ1-6; abundance: many; v_gene: TRBV28; CDR3aa: CASTRDTNSPLHF; CDR3nt: TGTGCCAGCACCCGGGATACTAATTCACCCCTCCACTTT
d_gene: TRBD1; j_gene: TRBJ2-7; abundance: many; v_gene: TRBV7-9; CDR3aa: CASSYPGQGASYEQYF; CDR3nt: TGTGCCAGCAGTTATCCGGGACAGGGGGCGAGCTACGAGCAGTACTTC
d_gene: TRBD2; j_gene: TRBJ2-7; abundance: many; v_gene: TRBV7-2; CDR3aa: CASSLGRGSPTYEQYF; CDR3nt: TGTGCCAGCAGCTTAGGCCGCGGGAGCCCCACCTACGAGCAGTACTTC
d_gene: TRBD1; j_gene: TRBJ2-7; abundance: many; v_gene: TRBV28; CDR3aa: CASSLPGTGSYEQYF; CDR3nt: TGTGCCAGCAGTTTACCCGGGACAGGCTCCTACGAGCAGTACTTC
d_gene: .; j_gene: TRBJ1-2; abundance: few; v_gene: TRBV9; CDR3aa: CASSADSYASYGYTF; CDR3nt: TGTGCCAGCAGCGCCGACAGTTACGCAAGCTATGGCTACACCTTC
d_gene: TRBD1; j_gene: TRBJ1-2; abundance: .; v_gene: TRBV27; CDR3aa: CASSLYFPDRGLGYTF; CDR3nt: TGTGCCAGCAGTTTATATTTCCCCGACAGGGGGCTTGGCTACACCTTC